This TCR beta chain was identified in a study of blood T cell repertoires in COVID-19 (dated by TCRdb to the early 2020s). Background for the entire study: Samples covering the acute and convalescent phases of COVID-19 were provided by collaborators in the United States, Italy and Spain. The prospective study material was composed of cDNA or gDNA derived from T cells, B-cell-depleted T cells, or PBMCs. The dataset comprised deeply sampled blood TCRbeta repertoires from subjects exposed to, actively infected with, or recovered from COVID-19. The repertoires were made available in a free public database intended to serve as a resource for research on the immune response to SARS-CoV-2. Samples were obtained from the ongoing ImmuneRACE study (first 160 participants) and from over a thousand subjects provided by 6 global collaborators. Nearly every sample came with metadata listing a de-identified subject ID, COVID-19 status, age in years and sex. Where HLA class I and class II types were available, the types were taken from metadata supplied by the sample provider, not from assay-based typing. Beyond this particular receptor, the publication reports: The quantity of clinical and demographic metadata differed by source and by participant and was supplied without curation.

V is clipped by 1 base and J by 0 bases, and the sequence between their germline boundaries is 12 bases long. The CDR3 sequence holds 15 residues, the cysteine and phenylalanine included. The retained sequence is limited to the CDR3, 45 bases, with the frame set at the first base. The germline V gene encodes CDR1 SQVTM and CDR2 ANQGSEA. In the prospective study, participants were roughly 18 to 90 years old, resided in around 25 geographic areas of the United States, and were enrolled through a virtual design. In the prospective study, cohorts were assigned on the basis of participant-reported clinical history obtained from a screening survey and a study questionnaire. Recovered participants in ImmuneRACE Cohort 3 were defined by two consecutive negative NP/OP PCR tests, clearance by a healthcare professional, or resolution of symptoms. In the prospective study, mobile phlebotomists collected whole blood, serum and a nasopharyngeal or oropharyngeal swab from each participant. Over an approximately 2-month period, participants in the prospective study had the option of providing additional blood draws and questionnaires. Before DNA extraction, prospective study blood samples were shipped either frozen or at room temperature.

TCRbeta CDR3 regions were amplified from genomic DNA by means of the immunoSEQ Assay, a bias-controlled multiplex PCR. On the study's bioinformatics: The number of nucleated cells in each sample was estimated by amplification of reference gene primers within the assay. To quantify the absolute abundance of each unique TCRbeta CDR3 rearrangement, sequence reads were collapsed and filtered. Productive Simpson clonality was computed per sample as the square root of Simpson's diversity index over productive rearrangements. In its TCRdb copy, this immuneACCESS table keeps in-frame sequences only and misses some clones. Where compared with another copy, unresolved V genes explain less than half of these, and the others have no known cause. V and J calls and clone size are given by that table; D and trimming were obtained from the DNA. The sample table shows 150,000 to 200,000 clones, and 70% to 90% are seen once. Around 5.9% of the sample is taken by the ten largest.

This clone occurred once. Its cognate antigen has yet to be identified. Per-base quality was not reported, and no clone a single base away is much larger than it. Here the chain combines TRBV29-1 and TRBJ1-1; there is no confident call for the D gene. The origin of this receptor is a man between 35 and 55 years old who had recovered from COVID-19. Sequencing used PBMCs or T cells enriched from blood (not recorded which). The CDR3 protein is CSVEGVRLLNTEAFF. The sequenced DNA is TGCAGCGTTGAAGGGGTACGACTCCTGAACACTGAAGCTTTCTTT.